This passage covers 8 T cell receptor beta chains from one sample sequenced in a study of cytomegalovirus exposure and HLA in healthy donors. Primers included in the PCR were 60 Vbeta and 13 Jbeta primers. Libraries were prepared by immunoSEQ multiplex PCR; TCRdb keeps only in-frame clonotypes and omits some of them. Among around 130,000 clones listed, around 85% were seen once. The sequencing sample was made of PBMCs. These receptors were taken from a female donor in good health and CMV-seronegative.

A word on this clone: The same CDR3 also results from other DNA sequences found in this sample. The V and J genes are TRBV27 and TRBJ2-1; TRBD2 aligns across 9 bases. The CDR3 runs 17 residues. V trimming: 1 base; J trimming: 0 bases; junction bases outside the gene matches: 4. CDR1 is MNHEY and CDR2 is SMNVEV in the germline V gene (reference sequence). CDR3 in amino acids: CASSLFSGGSSYNEQFF. CDR3 coding DNA: TGTGCCAGCAGTTTATTTAGCGGGGGAAGCTCCTACAATGAGCAGTTCTTC.

J is TRBJ1-5 and V is TRBV19; maybe TRBD1 (5 bases). V shed 3 bases and J shed 4 bases, with 7 bases lying between them. Germline V gene lookup returns CDR1 LNHDA and CDR2 SQIVND (reference sequence). The CDR3 is 13 residues long. CDR3 bases: TGTGCCAGTAGTATTGGGGCGAATCAGCCCCAGCATTTT. This codes for CASSIGANQPQHF.

The chain uses TRBV6-6 and TRBJ1-5; D gene ambiguous. This CDR3 is 14 amino acids long. The germline gives CDR1 MNHNY, CDR2 SVGAGI (reference sequence). Trimming removed 7 bases at V and 2 bases at J, with 12 bases between. For the CDR3, the DNA is TGTGCCAGCACCACTCGGTCGGGCAATCAGCCCCAGCATTTT. This gives the protein CASTTRSGNQPQHF.

The gene calls are TRBV27 and TRBJ2-2; 16 bases align to TRBD2. The CDR3 consists of 18 residues. Germline CDR1 MNHEY, CDR2 SMNVEV (reference sequence). V dropped 3 bases and J dropped 3; count of bases not matched to a gene: 4. CDR3 bases: TGTGCCAGCAGTTTGGGACTAGCGGGAGGGGGGGACACCGGGGAGCTGTTTTTT. Protein: CASSLGLAGGGDTGELFF.

The chain is built from TRBV6-5 and TRBJ1-1; the D gene is possibly TRBD1 (6 bases). CDR3 length equals 16 residues. The V gene lost 2 bases and the J gene lost 1 base, with 14 bases spanning the gap. Germline V CDR1 and CDR2: MNHEY, SVGAGI. In DNA, the CDR3 is TGTGCCAGCAGTTACCAAGGGGGTATGACGAACACTGAAGCTTTCTTT. Its protein product is CASSYQGGMTNTEAFF.

The chain combines TRBV15 with TRBJ2-7; TRBD2 might be the D (5 bases). This CDR3 comprises 13 residues. Germline-derived CDR1 and CDR2 are LNHNV and YYDKDF (reference sequence). Trimming removed 3 bases at V and 3 bases at J, with 9 bases between. The CDR3 region has the DNA TGTGCCACCAGCAGGGACTTCAACTACGAGCAGTACTTC. Amino acids: CATSRDFNYEQYF.

The chain is built from TRBV5-6 and TRBJ2-7; weak D call: TRBD1 (6 bases). Germline V gene lookup returns CDR1 SGHDT and CDR2 YYEEEE. V lost 2 bases and J lost 0, with 9 bases in between. This CDR3 spans 14 amino acids. DNA of the CDR3: TGTGCCAGCAGCTTCGGACAGTTCTCCTACGAGCAGTACTTC. It is translated as CASSFGQFSYEQYF.

This chain uses TRBV14 with TRBJ2-1; 9 bases agree with TRBD2. This CDR3 region has 15 residues. CDR1 and CDR2 (germline): SGHDN, FVKESK. The ends lost 3 bases at V and 6 bases at J; junction bases unmatched: 6. Here the CDR3 DNA reads TGTGCCAGCAGCCACCGGGCGGGAGGGCCCAATGAGCAGTTCTTC. Amino acid sequence: CASSHRAGGPNEQFF.